The 27 T cell receptor beta chains below come from one sample, sequenced in a study of Ad26.COV2.S vaccination and SARS-CoV-2 variants. Sequencing was performed with immunoSEQ multiplex PCR; in TCRdb, only in-frame clones are kept and a portion is missing. The data hold around 340,000 clones, with about 88% observed a single time. Specified treatment: 15 to 20 received Ad26.COV2.S at low or high dose, single or two shots; about 5 received placebo; per-sample allocation not given. After the first vaccine or placebo injection, samples were drawn on day 63. Sequenced material: peripheral blood, taken in a trial of Ad26.COV2.S vaccine versus placebo. The receptors come from a person aged 18-65 years who received the Ad26.COV2.S COVID-19 vaccine or a placebo.

The chain links TRBV5-5 to TRBJ1-3; D is undetermined. The V and J ends lost 0 bases and 0 bases respectively, with 10 bases between them. Germline V CDR1 and CDR2: SGHKS, YYEKEE (reference sequence). CDR3 length equals 16 residues. DNA for the CDR3: TGTGCCAGCAGCTTGGACCCGACGGTCTCTGGAAACACCATATATTTT. Translation: CASSLDPTVSGNTIYF.

The table lists this clone with a count of one. This sequence joins TRBV2 and TRBJ2-2; 7 bases agree with TRBD1. The J segment lost 3 bases and the V segment lost 3 bases, leaving 4 bases of the junction unmatched. Germline CDR1 is SNHLY and CDR2 is FYNNEI. The CDR3 consists of 15 residues. The CDR3 nucleotides read TGTGCCAGCAGTGATCAGGGACAGTACACCGGGGAGCTGTTTTTT. Its protein is CASSDQGQYTGELFF.

The chain is built from TRBV5-6 and TRBJ2-7; 7 bases line up with TRBD1. The CDR3 has 15 amino acids. The V gene end was trimmed by 3 bases and the J gene end by 3 bases; junction bases not matched to a gene: 9. CDR1 and CDR2 (germline): SGHDT, YYEEEE. CDR3 sequence (DNA): TGTGCCAGCAGCTATAAGACAGGGCCTATCTACGAGCAGTACTTC. Translating it yields CASSYKTGPIYEQYF.

The V call is TRBV4-3, the J call TRBJ1-2; tentative D call: TRBD1 (5 bases). Trimming removed 1 base from V and 2 bases from J, with 11 bases in between. The CDR3 consists of 15 residues. Germline CDR1 reads LGHNA; CDR2 reads YSLEER. Written as DNA, the CDR3 is TGCGCCAGCAGCCAAGGGAGACAGTCCAACTATGGCTACACCTTC. It specifies CASSQGRQSNYGYTF.

The chain is built from TRBV19 and TRBJ2-7, with D unclear. V lost 6 bases and J lost 5, with 14 bases in between. CDR1 is LNHDA and CDR2 is SQIVND in the germline V gene (reference sequence). This CDR3 is built from 13 residues. DNA for the CDR3: TGTGCCAGTAGGTTGGACGGTATCAACGAGCAGTACTTC. Translated, it gives CASRLDGINEQYF.

This chain links TRBV6-1 with TRBJ1-3; no firm D call. The V end was cut by 0 bases, the J end by 3 bases, with 9 bases between. Germline V gives CDR1 MNHNS, CDR2 SASEGT. CDR3 size: 15 residues. The CDR3 DNA sequence: TGTGCCAGCAGTGAAGCGGGAGGGTATGGAAACACCATATATTTT. Protein: CASSEAGGYGNTIYF.

The V gene is TRBV18, the J gene TRBJ2-3; D is uncertain. Trimming pared 3 bases from V and 6 bases from J, leaving 25 bases between. The CDR3 sequence is 18 residues long. The germline V gene encodes CDR1 KGHSH and CDR2 LQKENI. The CDR3 reads CASSPPLRRQGIVDTQYF. CDR3 DNA: TGTGCCAGCTCACCTCCATTACGACGACAAGGGATTGTGGATACGCAGTATTTT.

This clone has just a few counts. This chain links TRBV27 with TRBJ1-6; no clear D gene. The germline gives CDR1 MNHEY, CDR2 SMNVEV (reference sequence). There are 15 residues in the CDR3. Trimming pared 6 bases from V and 6 bases from J, leaving 15 bases between. CDR3 in DNA: TGTGCCAGCAGCTCGACGTGGGCGTTTAATTCACCCCTCCACTTT. Protein product: CASSSTWAFNSPLHF.

This clone was picked up many times. V usage is TRBV4-2 and J usage is TRBJ1-2, with D hard to call. This CDR3 comprises 15 residues. Trimming cost V 0 bases and J 2 bases, with 10 bases left between them. Germline CDR1 reads LGHNA; CDR2 reads YNFKEQ. The DNA of the CDR3 is TGTGCCAGCAGCCAAGATCGGAGGCAAAACTATGGCTACACCTTC. Protein: CASSQDRRQNYGYTF.

V gene TRBV12-3 or TRBV12-4 combines with J gene TRBJ2-1; 7 bases align to TRBD1. The CDR3 length is 13 residues. V lost 7 bases to trimming and J lost 9 bases; unmatched junction nucleotides: 9. The CDR3 nucleotides read TGTGCCAGCACCATAGACAGGGCGGGTGAGCAGTTCTTC. This translates into CASTIDRAGEQFF.

The chain uses TRBV5-4 and TRBJ2-1, with 10 bases identical to TRBD2. CDR3 length equals 15 residues. CDR1 is SGHNT and CDR2 is YYREEE in the germline V gene (reference sequence). J lost 6 bases, V lost 3 bases, and 6 bases had no gene match. This CDR3 reads CASSSQRGGSNEQFF. The CDR3 DNA reads as TGTGCCAGCAGCTCCCAGCGGGGGGGGTCCAATGAGCAGTTCTTC.

The chain links TRBV12-3 or TRBV12-4 to TRBJ1-2; 8 bases align to TRBD1. The length of the CDR3 is 12 residues. J gave up 9 bases and V 6 bases, and 6 bases lay outside the gene matches. CDR3 in amino acids: CASRDRVPSYTF. The CDR3 DNA reads as TGTGCCAGCAGGGACAGGGTGCCCAGCTACACCTTC.

V gene TRBV25-1 combines with J gene TRBJ2-7; D is uncertain. Germline assignment: CDR1 MGHDK and CDR2 SYGVNS. V gave up 2 bases and J gave up 0 bases, with 11 bases separating them. This CDR3 is built from 15 residues. CDR3 loop: CASSETKHLSYEQYF. For the CDR3, the DNA is TGTGCCAGCAGTGAAACGAAGCACCTCTCCTACGAGCAGTACTTC.

The J gene is TRBJ2-7, the V gene TRBV3-1 (or the pseudogene TRBV3-2), with D unresolved. The V end was cut by 1 base, the J end by 5 bases, with 3 bases between. This CDR3 is built from 11 residues. The germline V gene encodes CDR1 LGHDT and CDR2 YNNKEL (reference sequence). CDR3 bases: TGTGCCAGCAGCCAAGTGGACGAGCAGTACTTC. Translation: CASSQVDEQYF.

This chain links TRBV3-1 (or the pseudogene TRBV3-2) with TRBJ2-7, with a tentative D call TRBD1 (6 bases). The CDR3 covers 14 residues. Germline values: CDR1 LGHDT, CDR2 YNNKEL (reference sequence). V shed 4 bases and J shed 2 bases, with 12 bases lying between them. DNA of the CDR3: TGTGCCAGCAGCCTACTACAGGGTACCTACGAGCAGTACTTC. It yields the protein CASSLLQGTYEQYF.

The chain links TRBV7-2 to TRBJ1-5; the D is unclear. In germline, CDR1 is SGHTA, CDR2 FQGNSA. Trimming cost V 0 bases and J 5 bases, with 11 bases left between them. This CDR3 contains 15 residues. This chain's CDR3 is CASSLAGQLDQPQHF. The CDR3 bases are TGTGCCAGCAGCTTAGCGGGTCAGCTCGATCAGCCCCAGCATTTT.

The J gene is TRBJ1-1, the V gene TRBV5-1, with 7 bases matching TRBD1. V shed 4 bases and J 4 bases; nucleotides not matched to a gene: 10. In germline, CDR1 is SGHRS, CDR2 YFSETQ. CDR3 length: 15 amino acids. Here the CDR3 reads CASSSNTGAGTEAFF. In DNA, the CDR3 is TGCGCCAGCAGCAGTAACACAGGGGCCGGCACTGAAGCTTTCTTT.

The chain uses TRBV7-9 and TRBJ1-1; 10 bases align to TRBD1. V was clipped by 6 bases and J by 4 bases; unmatched bases: 5. Germline lookup yields CDR1 SEHNR and CDR2 FQNEAQ (reference sequence). The CDR3 length is 14 residues. CDR3 DNA sequence: TGTGCCAGCAGTCGGACAGGGGGTTTCACTGAAGCTTTCTTT. Its protein product is CASSRTGGFTEAFF.

V and J are TRBV7-2 and TRBJ1-5; 7 nucleotides agree with TRBD1. The CDR3 has 14 residues. The germline CDR1 and CDR2 sequences are SGHTA and FQGNSA. V lost 6 bases and J lost 2; bases outside the gene matches: 4. In DNA form, the CDR3 reads TGTGCCAGCAGTCGAACAGGGGGCAATCAGCCCCAGCATTTT. It is translated as CASSRTGGNQPQHF.

The chain recombines TRBV7-9 with TRBJ2-1; 9 bases are a match to TRBD2. This CDR3 is 15 amino acids long. Trimming took 4 bases from V and 5 from J; bases not matched to a gene: 6. Germline V lookup: CDR1 SEHNR, CDR2 FQNEAQ (reference sequence). The CDR3 DNA reads TGTGCCAGCAGCTCCACTAGCGGGCTCGACAATGAGCAGTTCTTC. This translates into CASSSTSGLDNEQFF. Filled out from reference TRBV7-9 and TRBJ2-1, the complete variable domain reads DTGVSQNPRHKITKRGQNVTFRCDPISEHNRLYWYRQTLGQGPEFLTYFQNEAQLEKSRLLSDRFSAERPKGSFSTLEIQRTEQGDSAMYLCASSSTSGLDNEQFFGPGTRLTVL.

The chain links TRBV12-3 or TRBV12-4 to TRBJ1-2; 10 bases line up with TRBD1. V was clipped by 6 bases and J by 6 bases; unmatched bases: 4. CDR3 length: 13 residues. For the CDR3, the DNA is TGTGCCAGCAGGACAGGGGGCTTGAATGGCTACACCTTC. This gives the protein CASRTGGLNGYTF.

This clone was picked up many times. The chain uses TRBV27 and TRBJ1-4; weak D call: TRBD1 (6 bases). From germline, CDR1 is MNHEY and CDR2 SMNVEV (reference sequence). The V gene lost 4 bases and the J gene lost 4 bases, with 13 bases spanning the gap. The CDR3 sequence is 15 residues long. The CDR3 nucleotides are TGTGCCAGCAGTTCCGCAGGGGAAGGTAATGAAAAACTGTTTTTT. Amino acids: CASSSAGEGNEKLFF.

The chain uses TRBV3-1 (or the pseudogene TRBV3-2) and TRBJ1-1; D is unclear. Germline V gene lookup returns CDR1 LGHDT and CDR2 YNNKEL (reference sequence). V lost 4 bases and J 6 bases, leaving 9 bases between the germline ends. CDR3 length equals 12 residues. CDR3 bases: TGTGCCAGCAGCCGGTCGAGATCTGAAGCTTTCTTT. Residues: CASSRSRSEAFF.

The CDR3 here is CASGLVGETQYF. The CDR3 bases are TGTGCTAGTGGTTTGGTCGGGGAGACCCAGTACTTC. V is TRBV12-5 and J is TRBJ2-5; D remains ambiguous. The CDR3 has 12 residues. V gave up 0 bases and J gave up 5 bases, with 4 bases separating them. The germline V gene has CDR1 LGHNT and CDR2 FRNRAP.

The V and J genes are TRBV18 and TRBJ2-7; D is possibly TRBD1 or TRBD2 (5 bases each). The CDR3 covers 15 residues. Trimming shortened V by 9 bases and J by 4 bases, and 22 bases separated the two germline ends. Germline values: CDR1 KGHSH, CDR2 LQKENI. The CDR3 DNA sequence: TGTGCCAGTAGTTTATCGGACGGGGCCTATTACGAGCAGTACTTC. Amino acid sequence: CASSLSDGAYYEQYF. The variable domain in full, with the rest retrieved from reference TRBV18 and TRBJ2-7, is NAGVMQNPRHLVRRRGQEARLRCSPMKGHSHVYWYRQLPEEGLKFMVYLQKENIIDESGMPKERFSAEFPKEGPSILRIQQVVRGDSAAYFCASSLSDGAYYEQYFGPGTRLTVT.

The V and J genes are TRBV6-4 and TRBJ2-6; D gene uncertain. Germline CDR1 is MRHNA and CDR2 is SNTAGT. This CDR3 region has 15 residues. Trimming shortened V by 2 bases and J by 1 base, and 6 bases separated the two germline ends. CDR3 DNA: TGTGCCAGCAGTGACGAGATTTCTGGGGCCAACGTCCTGACTTTC. This translates into CASSDEISGANVLTF.

V usage is TRBV7-2 and J usage is TRBJ1-2; TRBD1 matches 7 bases. Trimming removed 6 bases from V and 4 bases from J; junction bases left unmatched: 11. This CDR3 is built from 15 residues. Germline CDR1 SGHTA, CDR2 FQGNSA. Written as DNA, the CDR3 is TGTGCCAGCAGACAACCGGGACAGATCATCTATGGCTACACCTTC. Protein product: CASRQPGQIIYGYTF. The variable domain in full, completed from reference TRBV7-2 and TRBJ1-2, reads GAGVSQSPSNKVTEKGKDVELRCDPISGHTALYWYRQSLGQGLEFLIYFQGNSAPDKSGLPSDRFSAERTGGSVSTLTIQRTQQEDSAVYLCASRQPGQIIYGYTFGSGTRLTVV.